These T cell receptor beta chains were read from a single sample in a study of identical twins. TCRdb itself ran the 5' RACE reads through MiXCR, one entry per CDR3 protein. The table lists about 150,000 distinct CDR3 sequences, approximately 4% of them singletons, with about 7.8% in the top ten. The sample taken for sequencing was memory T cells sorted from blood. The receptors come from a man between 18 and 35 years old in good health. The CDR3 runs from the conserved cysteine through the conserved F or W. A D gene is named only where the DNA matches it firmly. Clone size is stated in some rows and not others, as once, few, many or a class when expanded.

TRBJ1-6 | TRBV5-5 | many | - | CASSATWAENSPLHF | TGTGCCAGCAGCGCGACATGGGCGGAAAATTCACCCCTCCACTTT
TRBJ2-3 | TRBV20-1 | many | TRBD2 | CSAGSAGGDTDTQYF | TGCAGTGCTGGATCAGCGGGAGGGGACACAGATACGCAGTATTTT
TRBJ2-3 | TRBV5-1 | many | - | CASSHGGPDTQYF | TGCGCCAGCAGCCACGGGGGACCAGATACGCAGTATTTT
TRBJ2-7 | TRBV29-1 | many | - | CSARGSYEQYF | TGCAGCGCCCGGGGGTCCTACGAGCAGTACTTC
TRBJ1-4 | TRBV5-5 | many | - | CASSAYRTNEKLFF | TGTGCCAGCAGCGCTTACAGGACTAATGAAAAACTGTTTTTT
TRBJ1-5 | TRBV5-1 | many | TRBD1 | CASSPGQLNQPQHF | TGCGCCAGCAGCCCGGGACAGCTCAATCAGCCCCAGCATTTT
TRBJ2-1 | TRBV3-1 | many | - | CASSPRTWGEQFF | TGTGCCAGCAGCCCCCGGACGTGGGGGGAGCAGTTCTTC
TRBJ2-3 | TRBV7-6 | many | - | CASSLSSSSGTDTQYF | TGTGCCAGCAGCTTGTCTTCGTCTAGCGGCACAGATACGCAGTATTTT
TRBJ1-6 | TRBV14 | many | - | CASSPKGTDLHF | TGTGCCAGCAGCCCAAAGGGGACGGACCTCCACTTT
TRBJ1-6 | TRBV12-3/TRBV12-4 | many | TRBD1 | CASRDRGYSPLHF | TGTGCCAGCAGGGACAGGGGTTATTCACCCCTCCACTTT
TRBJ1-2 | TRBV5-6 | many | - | CASRLTGLVGYTF | TGTGCCAGCAGGTTGACGGGATTGGTTGGCTACACCTTC
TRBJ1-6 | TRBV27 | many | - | CASRRARVVYSPLHF | TGTGCCAGCCGCAGGGCGCGGGTAGTGTATTCACCCCTCCACTTT
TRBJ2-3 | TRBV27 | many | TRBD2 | CASSLRGTRGSTQYF | TGTGCCAGCAGTTTGCGGGGGACTAGGGGATCTACGCAGTATTTT
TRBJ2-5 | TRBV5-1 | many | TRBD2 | CASSPGLAGAWDHRMETQYF | TGCGCCAGCAGTCCGGGACTAGCGGGAGCTTGGGATCATCGGATGGAGACCCAGTACTTC
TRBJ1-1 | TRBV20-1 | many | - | CSGPNTEAFF | TGCAGTGGCCCCAACACTGAAGCTTTCTTT
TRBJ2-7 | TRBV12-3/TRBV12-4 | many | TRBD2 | CASSPRGGTYEQYF | TGTGCCAGCAGTCCGCGGGGAGGGACCTACGAGCAGTACTTC
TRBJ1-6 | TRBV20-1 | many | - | CSALLGGYNSPLHF | TGCAGTGCCCTGTTGGGGGGGTATAATTCACCCCTCCACTTT
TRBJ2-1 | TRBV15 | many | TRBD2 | CATSRGASGLNEQFF | TGTGCCACCAGCAGAGGGGCTAGCGGGCTCAATGAGCAGTTCTTC
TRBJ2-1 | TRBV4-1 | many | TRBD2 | CASSQGLAGGSYEQFF | TGCGCCAGCAGCCAAGGGCTAGCGGGAGGATCGTATGAGCAGTTCTTC
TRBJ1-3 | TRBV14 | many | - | CASSQVSTYSGNTIYF | TGTGCCAGCAGCCAAGTGTCAACTTACTCTGGAAACACCATATATTTT
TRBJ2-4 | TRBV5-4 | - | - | CASTRDGDAKNIQYF | TGTGCCAGCACCAGGGACGGGGATGCCAAAAACATTCAGTACTTC
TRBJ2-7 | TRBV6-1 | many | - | CASTGAGGSYEQYF | TGTGCCAGCACTGGAGCCGGGGGATCCTACGAGCAGTACTTC
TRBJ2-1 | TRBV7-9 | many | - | CASSLDFQSSYNEQFF | TGTGCCAGCAGCTTAGACTTTCAGAGCTCCTACAATGAGCAGTTCTTC
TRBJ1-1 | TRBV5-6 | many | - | CASSWGPGSTEAFF | TGTGCCAGCAGCTGGGGCCCGGGAAGTACTGAAGCTTTCTTT
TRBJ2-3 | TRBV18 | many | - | CASSPRGFTDTQYF | TGTGCCAGCTCACCCAGGGGTTTCACAGATACGCAGTATTTT
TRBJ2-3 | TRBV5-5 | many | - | CASSFEGDTQYF | TGTGCCAGCAGCTTCGAGGGAGATACGCAGTATTTT
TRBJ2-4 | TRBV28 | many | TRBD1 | CASSPDRGISKNIQYF | TGTGCCAGCAGTCCCGACAGGGGAATTTCCAAAAACATTCAGTACTTC
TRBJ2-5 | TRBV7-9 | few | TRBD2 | CASSAGLAPQETQYF | TGTGCCAGCAGCGCCGGACTAGCGCCTCAAGAGACCCAGTACTTC
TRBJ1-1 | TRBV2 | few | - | CASAAGTMNTEAFF | TGTGCCAGCGCCGCAGGGACCATGAACACTGAAGCTTTCTTT